A selection of T cell receptor beta chains follows, all from one sample in a study of OX40 agonist ivuxolimab in advanced cancers. The table came from immunoSEQ multiplex PCR; TCRdb's copy has only in-frame clones and leaves some out. The sample carries approximately 30,000 clones, just over 90% recorded once. The starting material was CD4+ or CD8+ T cells sorted from blood, obtained in a trial of the OX40 agonist ivuxolimab. Source of these receptors: an adult with an advanced solid tumor such as melanoma, head and neck, liver or kidney cancer. The CDR3 runs from the conserved cysteine through the conserved F or W. Fields, in order: clone size, D gene, V gene, J gene, CDR3 protein, CDR3 DNA. The D gene is left open where the match is weak. A row's size may be missing; if present it is once, few, many or a size class.

NA	NA	TRBV7-2	TRBJ2-5	CASSPQTTETQYF	TGTGCCAGCAGCCCCCAGACTACAGAGACCCAGTACTTC
few	TRBD2	TRBV10-2	TRBJ2-5	CASSAGLAGLQETQYF	TGCGCCAGCAGTGCGGGACTAGCGGGCCTCCAAGAGACCCAGTACTTC
NA	NA	TRBV2	TRBJ2-1	CASSGERRGEQFF	TGTGCCAGCAGTGGGGAGAGGCGGGGTGAGCAGTTCTTC
NA	TRBD1	TRBV5-6	TRBJ2-7	CASGQGGIYEQYF	TGTGCCAGCGGCCAAGGGGGCATCTACGAGCAGTACTTC
once	NA	TRBV11-2	TRBJ2-7	CASRNLKGSYEQYF	TGTGCCAGCAGAAATTTAAAGGGTAGCTACGAGCAGTACTTC
NA	TRBD2	TRBV11-3	TRBJ2-7	CASSLYPYPTSGRPYEQYF	TGTGCCAGCAGCTTATATCCTTATCCAACTAGCGGGAGGCCTTACGAGCAGTACTTC
NA	NA	TRBV10-3	TRBJ2-5	CAISDPRSAQQETQYF	TGTGCCATCAGTGACCCGCGAAGTGCGCAGCAGGAGACCCAGTACTTC
NA	NA	TRBV29-1	TRBJ1-1	CSVEGPQNLNTEAFF	TGCAGCGTTGAGGGGCCACAGAATTTGAACACTGAAGCTTTCTTT
NA	TRBD1	TRBV25-1	TRBJ1-1	CASSEIWGERGPTEAFF	TGTGCCAGCAGTGAAATCTGGGGGGAGAGGGGGCCCACTGAAGCTTTCTTT
NA	TRBD1	TRBV12-5	TRBJ2-1	CASGLVQGTGKYNEQFF	TGTGCTAGTGGTTTGGTACAAGGGACAGGGAAATACAATGAGCAGTTCTTC
NA	TRBD1	TRBV7-9	TRBJ2-3	CASSSSTGPDTQYF	TGTGCCAGCAGCTCTTCGACAGGGCCAGATACGCAGTATTTT
NA	NA	TRBV30	TRBJ1-2	CAWSYGTANYGYTF	TGTGCCTGGAGTTACGGGACGGCCAACTATGGCTACACCTTC
NA	TRBD2	TRBV9	TRBJ2-3	CASSASGRALSDTQYF	TGTGCCAGCAGCGCTAGCGGGAGGGCCCTTTCAGATACGCAGTATTTT
NA	NA	TRBV5-1	TRBJ1-2	CASSSDRIVNYGYTF	TGTGCCAGCAGCTCTGACAGGATTGTTAACTATGGCTACACCTTC
NA	TRBD2	TRBV7-8	TRBJ2-7	CASSLGASGRYEQYF	TGTGCCAGCAGCCTTGGGGCTAGCGGGAGGTACGAGCAGTACTTC
NA	NA	TRBV27	TRBJ2-2	CASSDLWAKRGTGELFF	TGTGCCAGCAGCGACCTTTGGGCGAAGAGAGGTACCGGGGAGCTGTTTTTT
once	TRBD1	TRBV14	TRBJ1-1	CASSQDLPGGIVIWVNTEAFF	TGTGCCAGCAGCCAAGATCTTCCAGGGGGGATAGTAATTTGGGTGAACACTGAAGCTTTCTTT
NA	TRBD2	TRBV5-4	TRBJ2-1	CASSLGLAALEQFF	TGTGCCAGCAGCTTGGGACTAGCGGCTCTTGAGCAGTTCTTC
once	NA	TRBV4-1	TRBJ2-7	CASSRGTGIAYEQYF	TGCGCCAGCAGCCGTGGGACGGGGATAGCCTACGAGCAGTACTTC
NA	NA	TRBV4-3	TRBJ1-6	CASSQGRALRSPLHF	TGCGCCAGCAGCCAGGGGAGGGCGCTGAGGTCACCCCTCCACTTT
few	NA	TRBV7-8	TRBJ2-7	CASSPIYADLNHEQYF	TGTGCCAGCAGCCCCATATATGCGGATCTAAACCACGAGCAGTACTTC
NA	NA	TRBV29-1	TRBJ1-2	CSVLGQSGYTF	TGCAGCGTTCTTGGACAGTCTGGCTACACCTTC
NA	NA	TRBV7-9	TRBJ2-7	CASSLAPGVGHEQYF	TGTGCCAGCAGCTTAGCGCCAGGGGTAGGCCACGAGCAGTACTTC
NA	TRBD1	TRBV7-8	TRBJ1-1	CASSPDRGYAEAFF	TGTGCCAGCAGCCCGGACAGGGGTTACGCTGAAGCTTTCTTT
NA	NA	TRBV15	TRBJ1-1	CATSRRLNTEAFF	TGTGCCACCAGCAGAAGATTAAACACTGAAGCTTTCTTT
NA	NA	TRBV11-2	TRBJ1-2	CASSPVSWDNDGYTF	TGTGCCAGCAGCCCGGTGAGCTGGGACAATGATGGCTACACCTTC
NA	NA	TRBV4-1	TRBJ2-4	CASSQDRAADIQYF	TGCGCCAGCAGCCAAGATAGGGCAGCGGACATTCAGTACTTC
NA	NA	TRBV5-6	TRBJ2-3	CASEVADTQYF	TGTGCCAGCGAAGTGGCAGATACGCAGTATTTT
once	NA	TRBV15	TRBJ2-3	CATSRDGGRLKELTDTQYF	TGTGCCACCAGCAGAGATGGGGGGAGGCTGAAAGAACTCACAGATACGCAGTATTTT
NA	TRBD2	TRBV9	TRBJ2-2	CASSETSGMPGELFF	TGTGCCAGCAGCGAGACTAGCGGGATGCCCGGGGAGCTGTTTTTT
NA	TRBD1	TRBV5-1	TRBJ1-1	CASSPRQGTSPAEAFF	TGCGCCAGCAGCCCACGACAGGGTACCTCGCCCGCTGAAGCTTTCTTT
NA	NA	TRBV6-1	TRBJ2-3	CASKRERDWTDTQYF	TGTGCCAGCAAGAGGGAGAGGGATTGGACAGATACGCAGTATTTT
NA	NA	TRBV7-9	TRBJ1-1	CASSLAVKGTEAFF	TGTGCCAGCAGCTTAGCGGTTAAGGGTACTGAAGCTTTCTTT
NA	TRBD2	TRBV19	TRBJ2-3	CASSIGGSSTDTQYF	TGTGCCAGTAGTATCGGGGGGTCTAGCACAGATACGCAGTATTTT
NA	NA	TRBV6-7	TRBJ2-4	CAKYLGRDSVKNIQYF	TGTGCCAAGTACCTGGGGCGGGATAGTGTGAAAAACATTCAGTACTTC
NA	NA	TRBV19	TRBJ1-1	CASSTNTEAFF	TGTGCCAGTAGTACGAACACTGAAGCTTTCTTT
once	TRBD2	TRBV11-3	TRBJ2-1	CASSFGRVTTSGPGTEQFF	TGTGCCAGCAGCTTTGGACGGGTAACGACTAGCGGGCCAGGAACTGAGCAGTTCTTC
NA	TRBD2	TRBV9	TRBJ2-7	CASSGGGTSASYEQYF	TGTGCCAGCAGCGGTGGAGGGACTAGCGCCTCCTACGAGCAGTACTTC
NA	NA	TRBV11-2	TRBJ1-2	CASSLAPPLEGYTF	TGTGCCAGCAGCTTAGCCCCCCCTCTTGAAGGCTACACCTTC
once	NA	TRBV4-2	TRBJ2-1	CASRAPGDPSYNEQFF	TGTGCCAGCAGGGCACCAGGGGACCCCTCCTACAATGAGCAGTTCTTC
NA	NA	TRBV30	TRBJ2-7	CAWSVPTETYEQYF	TGTGCCTGGAGTGTACCCACGGAAACCTACGAGCAGTACTTC
NA	TRBD2	TRBV2	TRBJ2-3	CATTGLAGGDTQYF	TGTGCCACCACAGGGCTAGCGGGAGGTGATACGCAGTATTTT
NA	NA	TRBV11-2	TRBJ2-1	CASSSKPGTSYNEQFF	TGTGCCAGCAGCTCCAAACCTGGGACTTCCTACAATGAGCAGTTCTTC
NA	TRBD1	TRBV28	TRBJ1-2	CASSSNRGLYGYTF	TGTGCCAGCAGTTCAAACAGGGGACTTTATGGCTACACCTTC